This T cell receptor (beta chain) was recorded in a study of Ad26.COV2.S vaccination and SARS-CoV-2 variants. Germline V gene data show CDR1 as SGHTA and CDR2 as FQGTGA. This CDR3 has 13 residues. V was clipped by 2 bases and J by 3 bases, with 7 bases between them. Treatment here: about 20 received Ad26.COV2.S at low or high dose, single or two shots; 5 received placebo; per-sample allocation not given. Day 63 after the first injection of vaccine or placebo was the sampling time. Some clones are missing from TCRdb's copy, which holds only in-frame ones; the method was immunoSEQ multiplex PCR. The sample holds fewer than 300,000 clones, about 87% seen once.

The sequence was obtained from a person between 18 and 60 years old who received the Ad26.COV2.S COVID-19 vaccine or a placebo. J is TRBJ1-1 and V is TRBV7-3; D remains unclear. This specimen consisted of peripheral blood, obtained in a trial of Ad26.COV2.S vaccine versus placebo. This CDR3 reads CASSLGWDTEAFF. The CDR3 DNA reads TGTGCCAGCAGCTTAGGGTGGGACACTGAAGCTTTCTTT. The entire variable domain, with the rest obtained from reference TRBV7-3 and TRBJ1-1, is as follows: GAGVSQTPSNKVTEKGKYVELRCDPISGHTALYWYRQSLGQGPEFLIYFQGTGAADDSGLPNDRFFAVRPEGSVSTLKIQRTERGDSAVYLCASSLGWDTEAFFGQGTRLTVV.